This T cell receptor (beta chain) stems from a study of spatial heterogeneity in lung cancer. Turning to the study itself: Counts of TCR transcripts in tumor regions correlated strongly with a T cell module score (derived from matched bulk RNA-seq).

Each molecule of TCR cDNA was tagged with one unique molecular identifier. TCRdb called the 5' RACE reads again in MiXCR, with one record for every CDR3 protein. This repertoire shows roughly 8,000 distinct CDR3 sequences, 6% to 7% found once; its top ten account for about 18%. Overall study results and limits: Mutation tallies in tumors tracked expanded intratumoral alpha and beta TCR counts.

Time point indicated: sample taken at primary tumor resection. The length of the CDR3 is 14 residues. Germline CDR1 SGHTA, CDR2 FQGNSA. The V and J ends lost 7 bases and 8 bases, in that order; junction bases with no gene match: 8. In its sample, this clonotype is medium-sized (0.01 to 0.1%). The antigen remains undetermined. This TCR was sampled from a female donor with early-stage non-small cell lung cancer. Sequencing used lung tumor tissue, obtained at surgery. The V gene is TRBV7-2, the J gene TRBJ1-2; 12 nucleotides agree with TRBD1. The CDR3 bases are TGTGCCAGCACCCTGGGACAGGGGGCGTTGGGCTACACCTTC. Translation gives CASTLGQGALGYTF.